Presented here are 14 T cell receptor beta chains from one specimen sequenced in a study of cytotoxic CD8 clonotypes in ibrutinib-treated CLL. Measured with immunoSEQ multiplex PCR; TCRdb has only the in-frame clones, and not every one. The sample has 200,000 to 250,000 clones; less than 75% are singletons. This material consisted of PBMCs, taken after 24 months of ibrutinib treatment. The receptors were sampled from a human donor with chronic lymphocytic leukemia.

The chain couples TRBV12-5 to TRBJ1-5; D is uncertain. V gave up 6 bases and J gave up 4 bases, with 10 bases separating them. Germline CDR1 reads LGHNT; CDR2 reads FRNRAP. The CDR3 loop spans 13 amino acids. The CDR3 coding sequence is TGTGCTAGTGGGGTGGCAGGAAATCAGCCCCAGCATTTT. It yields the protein CASGVAGNQPQHF.

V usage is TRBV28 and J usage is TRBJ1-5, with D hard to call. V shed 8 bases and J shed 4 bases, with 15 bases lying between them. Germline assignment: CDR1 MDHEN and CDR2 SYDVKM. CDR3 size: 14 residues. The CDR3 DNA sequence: TGTGCCAGCTACGCCCAGCCACTGAATCAGCCCCAGCATTTT. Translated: CASYAQPLNQPQHF. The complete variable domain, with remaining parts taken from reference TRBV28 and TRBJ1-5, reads DVKVTQSSRYLVKRTGEKVFLECVQDMDHENMFWYRQDPGLGLRLIYFSYDVKMKEKGDIPEGYSVSREKKERFSLILESASTNQTSMYLCASYAQPLNQPQHFGDGTRLSIL.

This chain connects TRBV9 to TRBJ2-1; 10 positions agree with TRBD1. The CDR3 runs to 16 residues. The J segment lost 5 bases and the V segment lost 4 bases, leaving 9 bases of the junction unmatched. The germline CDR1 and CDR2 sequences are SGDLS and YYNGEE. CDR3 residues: CASSLRQGAGNNEQFF. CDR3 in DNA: TGTGCCAGCAGCCTCCGACAGGGGGCGGGGAACAATGAGCAGTTCTTC.

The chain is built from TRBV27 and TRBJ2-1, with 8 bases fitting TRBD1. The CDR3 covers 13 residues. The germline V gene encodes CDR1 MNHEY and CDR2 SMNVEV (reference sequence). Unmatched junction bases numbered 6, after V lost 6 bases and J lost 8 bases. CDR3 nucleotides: TGTGCCAGCAGCCTTGGACAGGGCGATGAGCAGTTCTTC. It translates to CASSLGQGDEQFF.

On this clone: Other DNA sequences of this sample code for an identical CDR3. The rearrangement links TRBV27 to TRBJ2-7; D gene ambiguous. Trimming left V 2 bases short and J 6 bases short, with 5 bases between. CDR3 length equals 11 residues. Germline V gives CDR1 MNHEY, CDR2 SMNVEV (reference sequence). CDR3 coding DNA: TGTGCCAGCAGTTTAGCCGGCGAGCAGTACTTC. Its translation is CASSLAGEQYF.

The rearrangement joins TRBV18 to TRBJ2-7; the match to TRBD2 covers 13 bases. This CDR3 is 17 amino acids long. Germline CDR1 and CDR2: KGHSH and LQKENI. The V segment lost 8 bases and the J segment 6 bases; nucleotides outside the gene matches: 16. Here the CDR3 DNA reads TGTGCCAGCACCCTACTAGCGGGAGGGCTTGACGGAATCGAGCAGTACTTC. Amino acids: CASTLLAGGLDGIEQYF.

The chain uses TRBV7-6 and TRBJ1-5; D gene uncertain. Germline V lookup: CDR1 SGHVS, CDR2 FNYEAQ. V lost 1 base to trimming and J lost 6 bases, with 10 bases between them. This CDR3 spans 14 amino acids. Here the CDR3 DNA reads TGTGCCAGCAGCTTAGGAGGGTCGCCTCAGCCCCAGCATTTT. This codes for CASSLGGSPQPQHF.

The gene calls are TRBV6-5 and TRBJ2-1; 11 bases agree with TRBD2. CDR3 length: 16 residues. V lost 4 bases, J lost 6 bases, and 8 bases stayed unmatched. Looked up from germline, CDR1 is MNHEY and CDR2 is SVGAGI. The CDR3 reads CASSSSGLAAGNEQFF. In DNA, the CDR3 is TGTGCCAGCAGTTCGTCGGGACTAGCGGCGGGCAATGAGCAGTTCTTC.

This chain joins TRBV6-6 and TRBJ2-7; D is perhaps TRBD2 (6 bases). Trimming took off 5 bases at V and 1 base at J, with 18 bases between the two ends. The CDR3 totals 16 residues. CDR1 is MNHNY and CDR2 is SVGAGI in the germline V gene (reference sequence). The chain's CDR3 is CASSPLDSGVSYEQYF. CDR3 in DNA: TGTGCCAGCAGTCCCCTGGATAGCGGCGTTTCCTACGAGCAGTACTTC.

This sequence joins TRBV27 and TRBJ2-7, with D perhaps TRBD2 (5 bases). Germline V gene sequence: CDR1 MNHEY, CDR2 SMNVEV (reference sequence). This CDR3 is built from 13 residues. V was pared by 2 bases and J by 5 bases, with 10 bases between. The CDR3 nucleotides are TGTGCCAGCAGTTTAGAGGGTAACCACGAGCAGTACTTC. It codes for CASSLEGNHEQYF.

DNA for the CDR3: TGTGCCAGCAGCGTGGCACTGACAGGGGCTGAAGCTTTCTTT. This gives the protein CASSVALTGAEAFF. The gene calls are TRBV9 and TRBJ1-1, with TRBD1 identical over 8 bases. The V and J ends lost 2 bases and 6 bases, in that order; junction bases with no gene match: 6. Per germline, CDR1 SGDLS and CDR2 YYNGEE. The CDR3 covers 14 residues.

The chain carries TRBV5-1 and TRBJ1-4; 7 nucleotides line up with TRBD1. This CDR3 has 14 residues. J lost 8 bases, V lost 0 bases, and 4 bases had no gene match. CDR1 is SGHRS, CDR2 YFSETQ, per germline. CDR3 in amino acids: CASSLEQGMEKLFF. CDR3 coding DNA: TGCGCCAGCAGCTTGGAACAGGGGATGGAAAAACTGTTTTTT.

This CDR3 is CASTVKGTGPYEQYF. The CDR3 bases are TGTGCCAGCACCGTTAAGGGCACGGGGCCCTACGAGCAGTACTTC. The rearrangement links TRBV27 to TRBJ2-7; D possibly uses TRBD1 or TRBD2 (5 bases each). Between the trimmed V and J ends, which lost 7 bases and 2 bases, there was a span of 18 bases. This CDR3 spans 15 amino acids. CDR1 is MNHEY and CDR2 is SMNVEV in the germline V gene (reference sequence).

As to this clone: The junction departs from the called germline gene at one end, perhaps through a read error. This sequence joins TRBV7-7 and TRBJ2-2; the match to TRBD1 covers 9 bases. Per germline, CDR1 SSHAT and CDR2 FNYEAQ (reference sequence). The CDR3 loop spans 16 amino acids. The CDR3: CASSRGTGPNTGELFF. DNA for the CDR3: TGTGCTAGCAGCCGAGGGACAGGGCCTAACACCGGGGAGCTGTTTTTT.